This T cell receptor (beta chain) originates from a study of post-analysis software for immune sequencing data. The CDR3 has 16 residues. Looked up from germline, CDR1 is SGDLS and CDR2 is YYNGEE. J lost 3 bases, V lost 3 bases, and 10 bases had no gene match. As to this clonotype: The target antigen is unknown.

The TCR beta cDNA libraries carried unique molecular identifiers. TCRdb reanalysed the PCR reads using MiXCR and keeps one entry per CDR3 protein. In the table there are roughly 430,000 distinct CDR3 sequences, more than 30% of which are singletons. Study observations and caveats: Batch-matched samples strongly co-clustered by F measure. Compared with controls, patients had more of five or six TRBV segments, including TRBV5-6, TRBV5-1 and TRBV20-1. Controls' normalized Chao1 diversity significantly exceeded that of multiple sclerosis patients.

The clonotype comes from a girl aged 2 to 10 with multiple sclerosis. The sequenced sample was blood. The chain is built from TRBV9 and TRBJ2-3, with TRBD1 matching 7 bases. CDR3 region: CASSARQGILTDTQYF. The CDR3, as DNA: TGTGCCAGCAGCGCCCGACAGGGTATTCTTACAGATACGCAGTATTTT. The variable domain in full, completed from reference TRBV9 and TRBJ2-3, reads DSGVTQTPKHLITATGQRVTLRCSPRSGDLSVYWYQQSLDQGLQFLIQYYNGEERAKGNILERFSAQQFPDLHSELNLSSLELGDSALYFCASSARQGILTDTQYFGPGTRLTVL.